What follows is one T cell receptor beta chain and its context. The target antigen is unknown. TCRdb's table, derived via immunoSEQ multiplex PCR, lists solely in-frame clones and lacks some. The sample holds 55,000 to 70,000 clones, about 88% seen once. Patients with autoimmune history or systemic immunosuppression were excluded. The data are from a study of OX40 agonist ivuxolimab in advanced cancers. Study summary: Patients received the agonistic anti-OX40 (CD134) antibody ivuxolimab.

Findings and caveats of the study: Among T cells, CD8+ cells averaged more expanded clones than CD4+ cells.

Material: CD4+ or CD8+ T cells sorted from blood, obtained in a trial of the OX40 agonist ivuxolimab. The TCR was taken from an adult with an advanced solid tumor such as melanoma, head and neck, liver or kidney cancer.

The CDR3 region has the DNA TGTGCCAGCAGCCCTCCCGCTGGGCGATCGAGAGAGACCCAGTACTTC. This codes for CASSPPAGRSRETQYF. V is TRBV7-9 and J is TRBJ2-5; the D is unclear. Trimming pared 5 bases from V and 4 bases from J, leaving 20 bases between. Germline-derived CDR1 and CDR2 are SEHNR and FQNEAQ (reference sequence). CDR3 length: 16 residues.